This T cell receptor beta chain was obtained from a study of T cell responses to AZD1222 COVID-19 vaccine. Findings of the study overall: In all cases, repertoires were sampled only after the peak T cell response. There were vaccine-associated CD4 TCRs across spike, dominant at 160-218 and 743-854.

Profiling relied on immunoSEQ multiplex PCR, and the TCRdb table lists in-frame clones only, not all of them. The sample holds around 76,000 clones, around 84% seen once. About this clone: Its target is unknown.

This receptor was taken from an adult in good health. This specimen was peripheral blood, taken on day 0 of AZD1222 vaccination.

The CDR3 spells CASSLEPGGNEKLFF. CDR3 nucleotides: TGTGCCAGCAGCTTAGAACCAGGGGGTAATGAAAAACTGTTTTTT. V gene TRBV7-9 combines with J gene TRBJ1-4, with 7 nucleotides matching TRBD1. Looked up from germline, CDR1 is SEHNR and CDR2 is FQNEAQ (reference sequence). The CDR3 runs 15 residues. J gave up 4 bases and V 1 base, and 3 bases lay outside the gene matches.